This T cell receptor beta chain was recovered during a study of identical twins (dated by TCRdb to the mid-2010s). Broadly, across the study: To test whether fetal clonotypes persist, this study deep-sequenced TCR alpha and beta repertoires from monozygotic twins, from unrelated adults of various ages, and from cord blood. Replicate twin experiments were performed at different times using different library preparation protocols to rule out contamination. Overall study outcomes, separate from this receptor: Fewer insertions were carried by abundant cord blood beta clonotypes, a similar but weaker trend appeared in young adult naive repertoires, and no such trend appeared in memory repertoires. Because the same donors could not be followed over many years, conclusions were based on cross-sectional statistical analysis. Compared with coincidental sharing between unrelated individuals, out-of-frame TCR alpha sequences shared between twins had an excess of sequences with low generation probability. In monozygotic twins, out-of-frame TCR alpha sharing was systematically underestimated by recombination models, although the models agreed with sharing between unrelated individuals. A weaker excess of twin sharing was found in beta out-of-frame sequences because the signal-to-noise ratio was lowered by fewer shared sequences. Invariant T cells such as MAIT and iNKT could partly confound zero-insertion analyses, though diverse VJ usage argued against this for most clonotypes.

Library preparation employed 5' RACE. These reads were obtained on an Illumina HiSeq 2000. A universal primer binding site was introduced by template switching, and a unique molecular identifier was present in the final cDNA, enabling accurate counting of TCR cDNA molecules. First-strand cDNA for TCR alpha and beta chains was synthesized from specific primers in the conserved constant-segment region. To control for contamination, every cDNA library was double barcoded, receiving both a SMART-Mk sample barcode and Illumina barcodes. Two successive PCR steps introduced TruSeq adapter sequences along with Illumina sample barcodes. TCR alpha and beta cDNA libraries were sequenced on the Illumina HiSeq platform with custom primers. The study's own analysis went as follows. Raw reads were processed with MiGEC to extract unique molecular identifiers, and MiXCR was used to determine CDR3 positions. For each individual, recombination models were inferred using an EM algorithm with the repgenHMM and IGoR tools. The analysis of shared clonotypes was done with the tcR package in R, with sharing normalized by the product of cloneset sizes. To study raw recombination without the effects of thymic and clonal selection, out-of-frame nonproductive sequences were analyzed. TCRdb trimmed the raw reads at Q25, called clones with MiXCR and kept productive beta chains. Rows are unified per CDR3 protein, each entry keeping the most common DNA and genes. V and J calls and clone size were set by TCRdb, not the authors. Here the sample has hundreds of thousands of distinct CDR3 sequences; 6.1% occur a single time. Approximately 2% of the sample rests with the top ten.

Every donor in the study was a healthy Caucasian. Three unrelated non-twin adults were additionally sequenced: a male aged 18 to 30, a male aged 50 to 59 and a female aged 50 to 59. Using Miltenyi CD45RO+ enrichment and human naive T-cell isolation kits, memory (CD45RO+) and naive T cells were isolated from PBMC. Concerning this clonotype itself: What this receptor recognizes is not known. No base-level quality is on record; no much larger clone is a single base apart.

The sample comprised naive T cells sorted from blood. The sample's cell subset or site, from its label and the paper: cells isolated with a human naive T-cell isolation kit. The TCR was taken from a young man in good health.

The DNA is as follows: TGCGCCAGCAGCTTGGTGGGTGTAGGCAGAAAATCCTATGGCTACACCTTC. This codes for CASSLVGVGRKSYGYTF. The chain couples TRBV5-1 to TRBJ1-2; no D gene can be assigned with confidence. The CDR3 spans 17 residues, from the cysteine through the phenylalanine. Here the CDR3 DNA is all that survives: 51 bases in frame from base 1. V loses 0 bases, J loses 4 bases, and the germline ends lie 19 bases apart. The germline V gene yields SGHRS for CDR1 and YFSETQ for CDR2.